Below, 8 T cell receptor beta chains from the same sample are listed, as sequenced in a study of persistence of HIV-infected CD4 T cells. An overlapping HIV-1 Gag peptide pool stimulated these cells at 0.95 to 1 ug/peptide/mL. CD4+ T cells upregulating both CD40 ligand and CD69 were sorted as responding cells. These receptors have no known antigen. The immunoSEQ assay was version 4, run in survey mode. The table came from immunoSEQ multiplex PCR; TCRdb's copy has only in-frame clones and leaves some out. The table shows under 35,000 clones, with roughly three quarters occurring only once. The sequencing used CD4+ T cells sorted from PBMCs after roughly 20-hour stimulation, collected from a patient who received antiretroviral therapy. Receptors originate from an adult man with HIV who was CMV-seropositive.

The CDR3 reads CASSIRGTDDGYTF. Written as DNA, the CDR3 is TGTGCCAGTAGTATTAGAGGGACAGACGATGGCTACACCTTC. V is TRBV19 and J is TRBJ1-2; 7 nucleotides align to TRBD1. The CDR3 sequence is 14 residues long. With 3 bases clipped from V and 6 bases from J, the junction kept 7 bases outside the gene matches. Germline values: CDR1 LNHDA, CDR2 SQIVND (reference sequence). The whole variable domain, filled in from reference TRBV19 and TRBJ1-2, reads DGGITQSPKYLFRKEGQNVTLSCEQNLNHDAMYWYRQDPGQGLRLIYYSQIVNDFQKGDIAEGYSVSREKKESFPLTVTSAQKNPTAFYLCASSIRGTDDGYTFGSGTRLTVV.

CDR3 nucleotide sequence: TGTGCCAGCATCCCGGGACCATCTAATGAAAAACTGTTTTTT. Translated, it gives CASIPGPSNEKLFF. J is TRBJ1-4 and V is TRBV2; maybe TRBD1 (5 bases). Germline V lookup: CDR1 SNHLY, CDR2 FYNNEI. This CDR3 spans 14 amino acids. Trimming took 7 bases from V and 3 from J, leaving 12 bases between them.

The chain couples TRBV4-2 to TRBJ1-5; D perhaps matches TRBD1 (6 bases). The CDR3 extends over 15 amino acids. Trimming left V 6 bases short and J 7 bases short, with 19 bases between. Per germline, CDR1 LGHNA and CDR2 YNFKEQ. Written as DNA, the CDR3 is TGTGCCAGCAGTCTTGCTGGGGGCAAAAACCAGCCCCAGCATTTT. Protein: CASSLAGGKNQPQHF.

The chain is built from TRBV7-9 and TRBJ2-7, with 8 bases aligning to TRBD2. Germline V gene sequence: CDR1 SEHNR, CDR2 FQNEAQ (reference sequence). With V trimmed by 5 bases and J by 4 bases, 10 bases remained unmatched. The CDR3 is made up of 15 amino acids. The CDR3 DNA sequence: TGTGCCAGCAGCCGCGGGGGGAATCCTCCTTACGAGCAGTACTTC. As protein: CASSRGGNPPYEQYF.

This clone was recorded a few times. The genes are TRBV7-2 and TRBJ2-3; no clear D. Germline-derived CDR1 and CDR2 are SGHTA and FQGNSA. V lost 1 base and J lost 5, with 7 bases in between. The CDR3 is 13 residues long. The CDR3 bases are TGTGCCAGCAGCTTAGGATCCCTAGATACGCAGTATTTT. Amino acid sequence: CASSLGSLDTQYF.

The rearrangement joins TRBV6-5 to TRBJ2-7; maybe TRBD2 (5 bases). The CDR3 runs 13 residues. The germline V gene encodes CDR1 MNHEY and CDR2 SVGAGI. V lost 4 bases to trimming and J lost 3 bases, with 10 bases between them. This chain's CDR3 is CASSSDGLYEQYF. In DNA, the CDR3 is TGTGCCAGCAGTTCGGACGGACTCTACGAGCAGTACTTC.

The V and J genes are TRBV27 and TRBJ1-1; maybe TRBD1 (5 bases). The CDR3 length is 16 residues. V dropped 4 bases and J dropped 1 base, with 16 bases sitting between them. In germline, CDR1 is MNHEY, CDR2 SMNVEV (reference sequence). CDR3 region: CASSSAGGGRNTEAFF. DNA of the CDR3: TGTGCCAGCAGTTCGGCAGGCGGGGGGAGGAACACTGAAGCTTTCTTT.

This chain links TRBV18 with TRBJ2-2, with unresolved D. V was shortened by 0 bases and J by 5 bases, with 1 base between the two germline ends. The CDR3 spans 12 residues. Per the germline V gene, CDR1 is KGHSH and CDR2 is LQKENI. The CDR3 here is CASSPPTGELFF. CDR3 DNA: TGTGCCAGCTCACCACCAACCGGGGAGCTGTTTTTT.